Listed below are T cell receptor beta chains from one sample, sequenced in a study of T cells in Graves' hyperthyroidism and ophthalmopathy. From the multiplex PCR reads, TCRdb called clonotypes with MiXCR, one entry per CDR3 protein. The profile covers 400,000 to 500,000 distinct CDR3 sequences, with roughly 14% appearing a single time and 13% taken by the ten largest. The source material was blood. These receptors were taken from a man aged 18-30 years with Graves' ophthalmopathy. Each CDR3 is given with its conserved first and last residue. D genes are given only for firm matches. Size is stated for part of the rows, as once, few or many counts, or as a class when the clone is expanded.

D gene: TRBD1; J gene: TRBJ1-1; V gene: TRBV12-3/TRBV12-4; clone size: many; CDR3 DNA: TGTGCCAGCAGTTCGGACAGGTGGTGGGACACTGAAGCTTTCTTT; CDR3 protein: CASSSDRWWDTEAFF
D gene: TRBD2; J gene: TRBJ2-1; V gene: TRBV7-3; clone size: many; CDR3 DNA: TGTGCCAGCAGCTTATCCAGCGGGAGGGCTGGTAATGAGCAGTTCTTC; CDR3 protein: CASSLSSGRAGNEQFF
D gene: NA; J gene: TRBJ1-4; V gene: TRBV5-1; clone size: NA; CDR3 DNA: TGCGCCAGCAGCTTGGGGGAGCGTCTGGGGAAACTGTTTTTT; CDR3 protein: CASSLGERLGKLFF
D gene: TRBD1; J gene: TRBJ2-7; V gene: TRBV6-1; clone size: many; CDR3 DNA: TGTGCCAGCAGGCTTTCTGGGACAGGGAGGTACGAGCAGTACTTC; CDR3 protein: CASRLSGTGRYEQYF
D gene: TRBD1; J gene: TRBJ2-7; V gene: TRBV5-1; clone size: many; CDR3 DNA: TGCGCCAGCAGCCTCGGACAGGGCTCCATCGAGCAGTACTTC; CDR3 protein: CASSLGQGSIEQYF
D gene: NA; J gene: TRBJ1-2; V gene: TRBV7-9; clone size: many; CDR3 DNA: TGTGCCAGCAGCTTAGGCCTGCAGAGCCTTGGCTACACCTTC; CDR3 protein: CASSLGLQSLGYTF
D gene: TRBD2; J gene: TRBJ2-1; V gene: TRBV28; clone size: many; CDR3 DNA: TGTGCCAGCAGTTTAGTGGGGAGTAGCGGGTACAATGAGCAGTTCTTC; CDR3 protein: CASSLVGSSGYNEQFF
D gene: NA; J gene: TRBJ1-6; V gene: TRBV12-3/TRBV12-4; clone size: many; CDR3 DNA: TGTGCCAGCAGTTTACAAGGAGGGGTAGATTCACCCCTCCACTTT; CDR3 protein: CASSLQGGVDSPLHF
D gene: NA; J gene: TRBJ2-3; V gene: TRBV10-3; clone size: many; CDR3 DNA: TGTGCCACCTCATATCGGGATACGCAGTATTTT; CDR3 protein: CATSYRDTQYF
D gene: NA; J gene: TRBJ2-6; V gene: TRBV5-1; clone size: NA; CDR3 DNA: TGCGCCAGCAGCCTCGATTGGGGGGCCGGGGCCAACGTCCTGACTTTC; CDR3 protein: CASSLDWGAGANVLTF
D gene: TRBD1; J gene: TRBJ1-2; V gene: TRBV9; clone size: NA; CDR3 DNA: TGTGCCAGCAGAGACTCAGGGGGCAAATATGGCTACACCTTC; CDR3 protein: CASRDSGGKYGYTF
D gene: NA; J gene: TRBJ2-5; V gene: TRBV7-9; clone size: many; CDR3 DNA: TGTGCCAGCAGCTTAGTCCAGGGGCTAAGAGAGACCCAGTACTTC; CDR3 protein: CASSLVQGLRETQYF
D gene: TRBD1; J gene: TRBJ1-5; V gene: TRBV6-1; clone size: many; CDR3 DNA: TGTGCCAGCGTAATTGGACAGGGATACGATCAGCCCCAGCATTTT; CDR3 protein: CASVIGQGYDQPQHF
D gene: NA; J gene: TRBJ1-5; V gene: TRBV3-1; clone size: many; CDR3 DNA: TGTGCCAGCAGCCAAGATCTCAGGGGAAATCAGCCCCAGCATTTT; CDR3 protein: CASSQDLRGNQPQHF
D gene: NA; J gene: TRBJ2-3; V gene: TRBV20-1; clone size: NA; CDR3 DNA: TGCAGTGCTAGAGATCCCCAGGCCAGCACAGATACGCAGTATTTT; CDR3 protein: CSARDPQASTDTQYF
D gene: TRBD1; J gene: TRBJ1-6; V gene: TRBV12-3/TRBV12-4; clone size: NA; CDR3 DNA: TGTGCCAGCAGAAAAGGGACAGGGGGCTTAAATTCACCCCTCCACTTT; CDR3 protein: CASRKGTGGLNSPLHF
D gene: NA; J gene: TRBJ2-3; V gene: TRBV5-1; clone size: many; CDR3 DNA: TGCGCCAGCAGCTTGGCCTGGGGTTCAGATACGCAGTATTTT; CDR3 protein: CASSLAWGSDTQYF
D gene: NA; J gene: TRBJ2-5; V gene: TRBV7-9; clone size: NA; CDR3 DNA: TGTGCCAGCAGCTTAGGGGCGACTAGTGATTCGGAGACCCAGTACTTC; CDR3 protein: CASSLGATSDSETQYF
D gene: NA; J gene: TRBJ1-3; V gene: TRBV5-1; clone size: few; CDR3 DNA: TGCGCCAGCAGCTTGAACGGCGGGGGCAGCTCTGGAAACACCATATATTTT; CDR3 protein: CASSLNGGGSSGNTIYF
D gene: TRBD1; J gene: TRBJ2-2; V gene: TRBV11-3; clone size: many; CDR3 DNA: TGTGCCAGCAGCTCTGGACAGGGGAGCACCGGGGAGCTGTTTTTT; CDR3 protein: CASSSGQGSTGELFF
D gene: NA; J gene: TRBJ2-5; V gene: TRBV19; clone size: many; CDR3 DNA: TGTGCCAGTAGCCAAATGGGCAGCCAAGAGACCCAGTACTTC; CDR3 protein: CASSQMGSQETQYF
D gene: TRBD1; J gene: TRBJ2-7; V gene: TRBV7-9; clone size: once; CDR3 DNA: TGTGCCAGCAGCTGGAGATACCCCGGGACAGTGGGCGGCGAGCAGTACTTC; CDR3 protein: CASSWRYPGTVGGEQYF
D gene: NA; J gene: TRBJ1-3; V gene: TRBV3-1; clone size: few; CDR3 DNA: TGTGCCAGCAGCCCCATGAAGGGAAAGGCTGGAAACACCATATATTTT; CDR3 protein: CASSPMKGKAGNTIYF
D gene: TRBD1; J gene: TRBJ1-1; V gene: TRBV20-1; clone size: many; CDR3 DNA: TGCAGTGCTAGAAGGCAGGGGGTCACTGAAGCTTTCTTT; CDR3 protein: CSARRQGVTEAFF
D gene: NA; J gene: TRBJ2-3; V gene: TRBV15; clone size: many; CDR3 DNA: TGTGCCACCAGCAGAGATCTACAGATCGACACAGATACGCAGTATTTT; CDR3 protein: CATSRDLQIDTDTQYF
D gene: TRBD1; J gene: TRBJ2-7; V gene: TRBV12-3/TRBV12-4; clone size: many; CDR3 DNA: TGTGCCAGCAGCTCGAGAGACAGGGGAATCGGCTACGGCTACGAGCAGTACTTC; CDR3 protein: CASSSRDRGIGYGYEQYF
D gene: NA; J gene: TRBJ1-3; V gene: TRBV6-2/TRBV6-3; clone size: NA; CDR3 DNA: TGTGCCAGCAGTTACTCGACCGGGGCAGGGCCGGGAAACACCATATATTTT; CDR3 protein: CASSYSTGAGPGNTIYF
D gene: NA; J gene: TRBJ2-2; V gene: TRBV19; clone size: few; CDR3 DNA: TGTGCCAGTAGTCGGGGTCCCAGCCCCACCGGGGAGCTGTTTTTT; CDR3 protein: CASSRGPSPTGELFF
D gene: NA; J gene: TRBJ1-5; V gene: TRBV27; clone size: many; CDR3 DNA: TGTGCCAGCAGAGTAACGGACCTTAGCAATCAGCCCCAGCATTTT; CDR3 protein: CASRVTDLSNQPQHF
D gene: TRBD1; J gene: TRBJ2-1; V gene: TRBV12-3/TRBV12-4; clone size: many; CDR3 DNA: TGTGCCAGCAGTTTAAGGGACAGGGGTGATGAGCAGTTCTTC; CDR3 protein: CASSLRDRGDEQFF
D gene: TRBD2; J gene: TRBJ2-2; V gene: TRBV3-1; clone size: many; CDR3 DNA: TGTGCCAGCAGCCAAAGAGCGGGGGCGGGCGGGGAGCTGTTTTTT; CDR3 protein: CASSQRAGAGGELFF